This is a list of T cell receptor beta chains from one sample in a study of shared clonotypes between healthy human individuals. The repertoire was sequenced with immunoSEQ multiplex PCR; TCRdb's copy has only in-frame clones and lacks some. This sample has over 2 million clones; 95% occur once, and the top ten carry 0.1% to 0.15%. What was sequenced was naive CD4+ T cells sorted from blood. The receptors shown here come from a young man in good health. Both conserved end residues are part of each CDR3. The D gene is left open where the match is weak. Where a row states a size, it is once, few, many or the class of an expanded clone; other rows omit it.

J gene: TRBJ2-1
clone size: -
V gene: TRBV10-3
D gene: TRBD2
CDR3 protein: CAISDPGGLAGGQGEQFF
CDR3 DNA: TGTGCCATCAGTGACCCCGGGGGGCTAGCGGGAGGGCAGGGTGAGCAGTTCTTC

J gene: TRBJ2-7
clone size: -
V gene: TRBV19
D gene: -
CDR3 protein: CATQGSVHEQYF
CDR3 DNA: TGTGCCACCCAGGGATCCGTCCACGAGCAGTACTTC

J gene: TRBJ1-4
clone size: -
V gene: TRBV7-8
D gene: -
CDR3 protein: CASSLRPINEKLFF
CDR3 DNA: TGTGCCAGCAGCTTAAGGCCAATTAATGAAAAACTGTTTTTT

J gene: TRBJ1-2
clone size: -
V gene: TRBV5-4
D gene: TRBD1
CDR3 protein: CASSPTGSGYTF
CDR3 DNA: TGTGCCAGCAGCCCGACAGGGTCCGGCTACACCTTC

J gene: TRBJ1-4
clone size: -
V gene: TRBV6-6
D gene: -
CDR3 protein: CASSYPGATNEKLFF
CDR3 DNA: TGTGCCAGCAGTTACCCAGGTGCAACTAATGAAAAACTGTTTTTT

J gene: TRBJ2-3
clone size: once
V gene: TRBV29-1
D gene: -
CDR3 protein: CSVVGFWLADSNTQYF
CDR3 DNA: TGCAGCGTTGTCGGTTTTTGGCTAGCCGACTCAAATACGCAGTATTTT

J gene: TRBJ2-7
clone size: -
V gene: TRBV7-2
D gene: TRBD2
CDR3 protein: CASSLASGLAPEQYF
CDR3 DNA: TGTGCCAGCAGCTTAGCCTCCGGACTAGCACCCGAGCAGTACTTC

J gene: TRBJ2-3
clone size: -
V gene: TRBV10-3
D gene: TRBD2
CDR3 protein: CAISESGGRRTDTQYF
CDR3 DNA: TGTGCCATCAGTGAGTCGGGCGGGAGGCGCACAGATACGCAGTATTTT

J gene: TRBJ2-3
clone size: -
V gene: TRBV7-8
D gene: TRBD2
CDR3 protein: CASSWPGLAGAISTDTQYF
CDR3 DNA: TGTGCCAGCAGCTGGCCCGGACTAGCGGGGGCGATAAGCACAGATACGCAGTATTTT

J gene: TRBJ1-5
clone size: -
V gene: TRBV4-3
D gene: -
CDR3 protein: CASSQERGRSQHF
CDR3 DNA: TGCGCCAGCAGCCAAGAACGTGGTCGGTCCCAGCATTTT

J gene: TRBJ1-1
clone size: -
V gene: TRBV6-5
D gene: -
CDR3 protein: CASTLGRGGTAFF
CDR3 DNA: TGTGCCAGCACCCTGGGGAGGGGTGGAACGGCTTTCTTT

J gene: TRBJ2-3
clone size: -
V gene: TRBV5-1
D gene: -
CDR3 protein: CASRLDSGPITDTQYF
CDR3 DNA: TGCGCCAGCCGCCTAGACTCAGGCCCCATCACAGATACGCAGTATTTT

J gene: TRBJ1-3
clone size: -
V gene: TRBV28
D gene: -
CDR3 protein: CASSLSRVGNTIYF
CDR3 DNA: TGTGCCAGCAGTTTATCCAGGGTTGGAAACACCATATATTTT

J gene: TRBJ2-7
clone size: -
V gene: TRBV7-2
D gene: TRBD2
CDR3 protein: CASSLRLAGGLKEQYF
CDR3 DNA: TGTGCCAGCAGCTTACGTTTAGCGGGAGGGCTGAAAGAGCAGTACTTC

J gene: TRBJ2-3
clone size: -
V gene: TRBV4-1
D gene: -
CDR3 protein: CASSQDVSGGRYTQYF
CDR3 DNA: TGCGCCAGCAGCCAAGATGTTTCAGGTGGCAGATATACGCAGTATTTT

J gene: TRBJ2-2
clone size: -
V gene: TRBV29-1
D gene: TRBD1
CDR3 protein: CSVLTGGNTGELFF
CDR3 DNA: TGCAGCGTCCTAACAGGGGGTAACACCGGGGAGCTGTTTTTT

J gene: TRBJ2-7
clone size: -
V gene: TRBV30
D gene: TRBD2
CDR3 protein: CAWSTRTSGYEQYF
CDR3 DNA: TGTGCCTGGAGTACTCGGACTAGCGGCTACGAGCAGTACTTC

J gene: TRBJ2-2
clone size: -
V gene: TRBV10-3
D gene: -
CDR3 protein: CAISAGVVAGELFF
CDR3 DNA: TGTGCCATCAGTGCGGGAGTGGTAGCCGGGGAGCTGTTTTTT

J gene: TRBJ2-5
clone size: -
V gene: TRBV25-1
D gene: TRBD1
CDR3 protein: CASSETGKAGGPQETQYF
CDR3 DNA: TGTGCCAGCAGTGAAACCGGAAAGGCAGGGGGACCCCAAGAGACCCAGTACTTC

J gene: TRBJ2-5
clone size: -
V gene: TRBV5-1
D gene: -
CDR3 protein: CASSLRQSETQYF
CDR3 DNA: TGCGCCAGCAGCTTGAGACAGTCGGAGACCCAGTACTTC

J gene: TRBJ1-2
clone size: -
V gene: TRBV5-1
D gene: -
CDR3 protein: CASSFLPDYGYTF
CDR3 DNA: TGCGCCAGCAGTTTTCTACCGGACTATGGCTACACCTTC

J gene: TRBJ1-4
clone size: once
V gene: TRBV10-1
D gene: -
CDR3 protein: CASSESLSNEKLFF
CDR3 DNA: TGCGCCAGCAGTGAGTCTTTGTCTAATGAAAAACTGTTTTTT

J gene: TRBJ2-7
clone size: -
V gene: TRBV30
D gene: -
CDR3 protein: CAWSVRGPGEQYF
CDR3 DNA: TGTGCCTGGAGTGTCCGGGGCCCCGGGGAGCAGTACTTC

J gene: TRBJ1-1
clone size: -
V gene: TRBV4-3
D gene: -
CDR3 protein: CASSSQRGNTEAFF
CDR3 DNA: TGCGCCAGCAGCTCCCAACGAGGGAACACTGAAGCTTTCTTT

J gene: TRBJ1-1
clone size: -
V gene: TRBV9
D gene: TRBD1
CDR3 protein: CASSDAGTANTEAFF
CDR3 DNA: TGTGCCAGCAGCGATGCCGGGACAGCGAACACTGAAGCTTTCTTT

J gene: TRBJ2-7
clone size: once
V gene: TRBV15
D gene: -
CDR3 protein: CATSRGQRDEQYF
CDR3 DNA: TGTGCCACCAGCAGAGGACAGCGCGACGAGCAGTACTTC

J gene: TRBJ2-3
clone size: -
V gene: TRBV30
D gene: -
CDR3 protein: CAWASGHSDTQYF
CDR3 DNA: TGTGCCTGGGCCTCCGGACACTCGGATACGCAGTATTTT

J gene: TRBJ2-2
clone size: -
V gene: TRBV5-1
D gene: TRBD1
CDR3 protein: CASSLVGQGFAGELFF
CDR3 DNA: TGCGCCAGCAGCTTGGTCGGACAGGGGTTCGCCGGGGAGCTGTTTTTT

J gene: TRBJ1-6
clone size: -
V gene: TRBV6-6
D gene: TRBD1
CDR3 protein: CASSSQGDLSPLHF
CDR3 DNA: TGTGCCAGCAGCTCCCAGGGGGACCTTTCACCCCTCCACTTT

J gene: TRBJ2-2
clone size: -
V gene: TRBV5-1
D gene: -
CDR3 protein: CASSLSPGELFF
CDR3 DNA: TGCGCCAGCAGCTTGTCTCCCGGGGAGCTGTTTTTT

J gene: TRBJ1-3
clone size: -
V gene: TRBV6-1
D gene: -
CDR3 protein: CASSERGSTSGNTIYF
CDR3 DNA: TGTGCCAGCAGTGAAAGGGGCAGTACCTCTGGAAACACCATATATTTT

J gene: TRBJ2-7
clone size: -
V gene: TRBV27
D gene: TRBD2
CDR3 protein: CASSFRTSGLREGSYEQYF
CDR3 DNA: TGTGCCAGCAGTTTTAGGACTAGCGGCCTCAGGGAGGGTTCCTACGAGCAGTACTTC

J gene: TRBJ2-7
clone size: -
V gene: TRBV18
D gene: -
CDR3 protein: CASSPIGQTYEQYF
CDR3 DNA: TGTGCCAGCTCCCCTATAGGACAGACCTACGAGCAGTACTTC

J gene: TRBJ2-7
clone size: -
V gene: TRBV21-1
D gene: -
CDR3 protein: CASSPPPGRYSYEQYF
CDR3 DNA: TGTGCCAGCAGCCCCCCCCCGGGCAGGTACTCCTACGAGCAGTACTTC